These 5 T cell receptor beta chains share one sample of origin, sequenced in a study of T-cell reconstitution after alpha-beta-depleted transplantation in children. A library of TCRbeta sequences, prepared with unique molecular identifiers, was generated. One entry per CDR3 protein results from TCRdb running MiXCR on the PCR reads. Here the sample spans tens of thousands of distinct CDR3 sequences, 40% to 55% being singletons. Specimen: PBMCs, mostly from graft donor cells, collected 360 days after TCRalphabeta/CD19-depleted stem cell transplant. Source of these receptors: a male patient younger than 18 who had a stem cell transplant for acute lymphoblastic leukemia, so the T cells may come from the graft donor.

The sample holds a few counts of this clonotype. The V call is TRBV7-2, the J call TRBJ2-1, with TRBD2 matching over 7 bases. Losses at the gene ends were 6 bases for V and 7 bases for J; bases not matched to a gene: 12. The length of the CDR3 is 15 residues. CDR1 is SGHTA and CDR2 is FQGNSA in the germline V gene. The DNA of the CDR3 is TGTGCCAGCAGTCCAATCACTAGCGAGTGGAATGAGCAGTTCTTC. Translating it yields CASSPITSEWNEQFF.

This clonotype was seen a few times. The CDR3 DNA reads as TGTGCCAGCAGCGGGACCTTGAGCTCCTACGAGCAGTACTTC. It translates to CASSGTLSSYEQYF. The chain is built from TRBV12-3 or TRBV12-4 and TRBJ2-7; perhaps D is TRBD1 or TRBD2 (5 bases each). The CDR3 length is 14 residues. V gave up 6 bases and J gave up 0 bases, with 12 bases separating them.

This clonotype was found a few times. The chain couples TRBV25-1 to TRBJ2-5; D is perhaps TRBD1 (5 bases). Trimming stripped 5 bases from V and 1 base from J, with 8 bases between. The length of the CDR3 is 13 residues. The germline V gene has CDR1 MGHDK and CDR2 SYGVNS. The DNA for the CDR3 is TGTGCCAGCAGTCCGACAGCCCAAGAGACCCAGTACTTC. Its translation: CASSPTAQETQYF.

This clonotype showed up many times. The chain uses TRBV12-3 or TRBV12-4 and TRBJ2-7; no firm D call. The V end was cut by 3 bases, the J end by 4 bases, with 4 bases between. This CDR3 region has 11 residues. As DNA, the CDR3 is TGTGCCAGCAGTTTTGGGTACGAGCAGTACTTC. Its translation is CASSFGYEQYF.

This clonotype was counted between two and nine times. V usage is TRBV11-2 and J usage is TRBJ2-1, with 9 bases fitting TRBD2. After removal of 6 bases from V and 5 bases from J, the junction contained 11 bases not matched to a gene. The CDR3 covers 16 residues. The germline gives CDR1 SGHAT, CDR2 FQNNGV. Here the CDR3 DNA reads TGTGCCAGCAGTGCTACCGGGACTAGCACCCACAATGAGCAGTTCTTC. Protein: CASSATGTSTHNEQFF.